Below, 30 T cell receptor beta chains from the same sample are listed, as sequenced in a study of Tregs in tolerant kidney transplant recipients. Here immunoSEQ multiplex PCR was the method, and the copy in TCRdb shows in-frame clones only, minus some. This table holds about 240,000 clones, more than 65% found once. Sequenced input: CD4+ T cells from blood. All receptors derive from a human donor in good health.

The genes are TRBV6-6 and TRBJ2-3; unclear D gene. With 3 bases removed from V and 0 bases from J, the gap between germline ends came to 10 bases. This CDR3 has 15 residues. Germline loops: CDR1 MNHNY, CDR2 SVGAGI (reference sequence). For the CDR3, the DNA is TGTGCCAGCAGTTATGGCGGCACTAGCACAGATACGCAGTATTTT. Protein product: CASSYGGTSTDTQYF.

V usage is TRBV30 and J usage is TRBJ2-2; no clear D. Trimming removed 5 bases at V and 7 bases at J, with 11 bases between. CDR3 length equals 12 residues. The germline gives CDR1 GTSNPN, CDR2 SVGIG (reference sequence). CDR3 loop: CAWSRVVGELFF. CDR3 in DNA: TGTGCCTGGTCTAGGGTTGTCGGGGAGCTGTTTTTT.

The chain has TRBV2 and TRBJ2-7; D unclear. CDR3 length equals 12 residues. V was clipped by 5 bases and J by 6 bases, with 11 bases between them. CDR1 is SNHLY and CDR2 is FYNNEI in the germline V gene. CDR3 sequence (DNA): TGTGCCAGCAGTTTGGACGTATTCGAGCAGTACTTC. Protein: CASSLDVFEQYF.

The CDR3 bases are TGTGCCAGTAGCCCCGGGACGCGGTGGGACGAGCAGTACTTC. Amino acid sequence: CASSPGTRWDEQYF. J is TRBJ2-7 and V is TRBV19; either TRBD1 or TRBD2 may supply D (5 bases each). This CDR3 has 14 residues. Deletions cut 6 bases from V and 5 bases from J, with 17 bases between. Germline CDR1 and CDR2: LNHDA and SQIVND (reference sequence).

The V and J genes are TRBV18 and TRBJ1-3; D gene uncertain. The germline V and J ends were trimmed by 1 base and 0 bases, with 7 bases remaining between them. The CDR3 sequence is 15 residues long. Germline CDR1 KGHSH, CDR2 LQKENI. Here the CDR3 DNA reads TGTGCCAGCTCACCACTCGGCGACTCTGGAAACACCATATATTTT. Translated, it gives CASSPLGDSGNTIYF.

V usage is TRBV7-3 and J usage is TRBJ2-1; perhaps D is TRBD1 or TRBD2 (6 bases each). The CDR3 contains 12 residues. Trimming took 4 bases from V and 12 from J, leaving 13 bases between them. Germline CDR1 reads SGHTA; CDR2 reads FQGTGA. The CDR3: CASSSNRDSQFF. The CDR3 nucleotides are TGTGCCAGCAGCTCCAACAGGGACTCGCAGTTCTTC.

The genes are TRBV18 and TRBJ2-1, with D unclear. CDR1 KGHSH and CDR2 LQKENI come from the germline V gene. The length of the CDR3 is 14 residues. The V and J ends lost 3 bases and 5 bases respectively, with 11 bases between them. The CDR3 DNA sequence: TGTGCCAGCTCACCGGCCTCCACAGACAATGAGCAGTTCTTC. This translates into CASSPASTDNEQFF.

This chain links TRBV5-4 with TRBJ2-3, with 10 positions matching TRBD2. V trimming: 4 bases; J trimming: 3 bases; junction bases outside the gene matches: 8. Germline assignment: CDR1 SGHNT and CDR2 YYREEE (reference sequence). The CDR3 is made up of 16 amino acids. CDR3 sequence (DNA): TGTGCCAGCAGCAACCGACTAGCGGGTGGGACAGATACGCAGTATTTT. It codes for CASSNRLAGGTDTQYF.

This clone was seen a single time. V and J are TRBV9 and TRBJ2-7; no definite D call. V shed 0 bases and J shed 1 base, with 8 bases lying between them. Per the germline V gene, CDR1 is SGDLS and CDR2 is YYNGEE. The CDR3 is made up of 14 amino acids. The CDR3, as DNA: TGTGCCAGCAGCGTAGATCTGATGTCCTACGAGCAGTACTTC. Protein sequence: CASSVDLMSYEQYF.

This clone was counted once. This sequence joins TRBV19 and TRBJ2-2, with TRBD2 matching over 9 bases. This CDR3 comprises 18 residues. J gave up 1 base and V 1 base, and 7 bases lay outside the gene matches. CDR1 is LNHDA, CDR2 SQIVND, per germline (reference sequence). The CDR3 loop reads CASSIGPRAGGNTGELFF. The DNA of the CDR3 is TGTGCCAGTAGTATAGGACCGAGAGCGGGAGGGAACACCGGGGAGCTGTTTTTT.

The CDR3 DNA reads as TGTGCCAGCACCCGTGGGGACGAGCAGTACTTC. Translated: CASTRGDEQYF. The J gene is TRBJ2-7, the V gene TRBV2; D is undetermined. Deletions cut 7 bases from V and 5 bases from J, with 9 bases between. The CDR3 length is 11 residues. Germline lookup yields CDR1 SNHLY and CDR2 FYNNEI.

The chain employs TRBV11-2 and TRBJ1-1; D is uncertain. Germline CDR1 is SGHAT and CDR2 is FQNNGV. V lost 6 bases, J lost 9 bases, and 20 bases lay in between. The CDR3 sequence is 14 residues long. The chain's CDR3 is CASRREAAAPQAFF. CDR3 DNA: TGTGCCAGCAGGCGAGAGGCAGCCGCGCCCCAAGCTTTCTTT.

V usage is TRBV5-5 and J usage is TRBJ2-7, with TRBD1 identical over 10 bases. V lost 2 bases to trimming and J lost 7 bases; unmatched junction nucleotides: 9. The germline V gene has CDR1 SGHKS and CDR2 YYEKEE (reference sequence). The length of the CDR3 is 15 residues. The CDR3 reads CASSFLGTGVYEQYF. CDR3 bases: TGTGCCAGCAGCTTTTTAGGGACAGGGGTCTATGAGCAGTACTTC.

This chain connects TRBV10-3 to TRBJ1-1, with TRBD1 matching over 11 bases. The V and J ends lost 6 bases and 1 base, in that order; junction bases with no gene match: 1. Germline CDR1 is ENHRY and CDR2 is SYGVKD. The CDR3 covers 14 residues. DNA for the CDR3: TGTGCCATCAGCGGGACAGGGGGGAACACTGAAGCTTTCTTT. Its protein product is CAISGTGGNTEAFF.

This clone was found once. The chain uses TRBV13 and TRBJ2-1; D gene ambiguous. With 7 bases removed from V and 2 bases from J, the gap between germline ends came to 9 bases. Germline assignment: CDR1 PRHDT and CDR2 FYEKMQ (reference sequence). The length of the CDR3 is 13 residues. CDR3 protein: CASTTGPYNEQFF. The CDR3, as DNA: TGTGCCAGCACCACGGGCCCCTACAATGAGCAGTTCTTC.

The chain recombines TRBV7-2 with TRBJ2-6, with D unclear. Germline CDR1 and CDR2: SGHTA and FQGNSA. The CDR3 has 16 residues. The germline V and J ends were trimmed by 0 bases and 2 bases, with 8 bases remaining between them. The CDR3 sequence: CASSLAADAGANVLTF. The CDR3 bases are TGTGCCAGCAGCTTAGCGGCAGACGCTGGGGCCAACGTCCTGACTTTC.

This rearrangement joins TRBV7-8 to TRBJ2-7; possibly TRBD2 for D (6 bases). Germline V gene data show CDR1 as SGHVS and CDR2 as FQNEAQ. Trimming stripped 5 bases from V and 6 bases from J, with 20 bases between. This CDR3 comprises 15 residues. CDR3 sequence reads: CASSGRTGNPSEQYF. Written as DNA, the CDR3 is TGTGCCAGCAGCGGGAGGACCGGGAACCCCAGCGAGCAGTACTTC.

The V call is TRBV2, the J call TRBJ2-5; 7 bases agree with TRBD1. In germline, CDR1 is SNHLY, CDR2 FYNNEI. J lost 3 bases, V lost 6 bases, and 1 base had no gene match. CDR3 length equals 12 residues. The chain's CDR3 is CASRQGEETQYF. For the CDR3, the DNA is TGTGCCAGCAGGCAGGGGGAAGAGACCCAGTACTTC. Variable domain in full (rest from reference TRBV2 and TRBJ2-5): EPEVTQTPSHQVTQMGQEVILRCVPISNHLYFYWYRQILGQKVEFLVSFYNNEISEKSEIFDDQFSVERPDGSNFTLKIRSTKLEDSAMYFCASRQGEETQYFGPGTRLLVL.

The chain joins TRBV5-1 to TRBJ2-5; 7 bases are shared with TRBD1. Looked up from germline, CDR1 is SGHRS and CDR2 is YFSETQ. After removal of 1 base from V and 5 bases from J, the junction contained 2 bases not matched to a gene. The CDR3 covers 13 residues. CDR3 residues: CASSLLGQETQYF. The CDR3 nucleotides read TGCGCCAGCAGCTTGTTGGGACAGGAGACCCAGTACTTC.

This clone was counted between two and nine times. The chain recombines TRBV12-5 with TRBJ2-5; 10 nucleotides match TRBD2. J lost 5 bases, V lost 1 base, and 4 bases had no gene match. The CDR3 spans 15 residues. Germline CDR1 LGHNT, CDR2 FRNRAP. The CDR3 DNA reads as TGTGCTAGTGGTTTGGGAGGTAGCGGGGGGGAGACCCAGTACTTC. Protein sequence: CASGLGGSGGETQYF.

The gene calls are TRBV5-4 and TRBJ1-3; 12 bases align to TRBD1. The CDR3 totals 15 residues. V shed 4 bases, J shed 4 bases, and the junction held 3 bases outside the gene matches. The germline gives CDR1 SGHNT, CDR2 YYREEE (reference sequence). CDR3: CASSRGQGAGNTIYF. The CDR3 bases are TGTGCCAGCAGCCGGGGACAGGGGGCCGGAAACACCATATATTTT.

The CDR3 reads CAWSEGARGNTIYF. The CDR3 DNA sequence: TGTGCCTGGAGTGAGGGGGCGCGAGGAAACACCATATATTTT. The chain combines TRBV30 with TRBJ1-3, with 7 bases fitting TRBD1. The ends lost 1 base at V and 4 bases at J; junction bases unmatched: 4. This CDR3 spans 14 amino acids. Germline-derived CDR1 and CDR2 are GTSNPN and SVGIG (reference sequence).

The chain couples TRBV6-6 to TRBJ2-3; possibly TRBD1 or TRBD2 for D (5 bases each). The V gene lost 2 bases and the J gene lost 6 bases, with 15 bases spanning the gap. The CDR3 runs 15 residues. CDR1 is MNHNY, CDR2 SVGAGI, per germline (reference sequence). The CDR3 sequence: CASSYRDLRGDTQYF. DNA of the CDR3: TGTGCCAGCAGTTACAGGGACCTTCGAGGGGATACGCAGTATTTT.

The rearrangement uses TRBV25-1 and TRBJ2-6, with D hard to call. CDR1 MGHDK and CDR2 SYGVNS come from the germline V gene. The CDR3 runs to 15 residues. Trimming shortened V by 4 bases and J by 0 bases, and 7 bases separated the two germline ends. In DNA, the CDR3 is TGTGCCAGCAGTGTCTTTCGCTCTGGGGCCAACGTCCTGACTTTC. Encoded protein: CASSVFRSGANVLTF.

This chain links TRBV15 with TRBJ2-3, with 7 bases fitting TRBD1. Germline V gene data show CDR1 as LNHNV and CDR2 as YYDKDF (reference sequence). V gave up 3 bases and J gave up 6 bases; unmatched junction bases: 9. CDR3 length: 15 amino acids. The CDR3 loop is CATSSAPGGRDTQYF. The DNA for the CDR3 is TGTGCCACCAGCAGCGCCCCAGGGGGACGGGATACGCAGTATTTT. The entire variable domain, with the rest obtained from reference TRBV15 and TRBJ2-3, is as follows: DAMVIQNPRYQVTQFGKPVTLSCSQTLNHNVMYWYQQKSSQAPKLLFHYYDKDFNNEADTPDNFQSRRPNTSFCFLDIRSPGLGDTAMYLCATSSAPGGRDTQYFGPGTRLTVL.

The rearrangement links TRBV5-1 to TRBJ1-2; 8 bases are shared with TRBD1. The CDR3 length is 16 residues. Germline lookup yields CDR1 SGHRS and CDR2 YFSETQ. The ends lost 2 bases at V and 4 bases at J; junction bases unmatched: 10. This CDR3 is CASSFSGTGPIYGYTF. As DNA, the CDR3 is TGCGCCAGCAGCTTCTCCGGGACAGGCCCCATCTATGGCTACACCTTC.

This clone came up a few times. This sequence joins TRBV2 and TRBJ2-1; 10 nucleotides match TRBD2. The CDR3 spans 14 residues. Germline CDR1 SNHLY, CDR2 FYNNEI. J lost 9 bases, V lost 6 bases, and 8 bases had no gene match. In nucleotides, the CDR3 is TGTGCCAGCAGGGTAATAGCGGGAGGTATTGAGCAGTTCTTC. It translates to CASRVIAGGIEQFF.

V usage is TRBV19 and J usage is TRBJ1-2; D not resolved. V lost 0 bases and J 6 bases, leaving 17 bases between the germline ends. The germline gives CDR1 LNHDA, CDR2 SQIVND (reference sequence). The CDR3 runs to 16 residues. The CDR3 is CASSIDLGRIFNGYTF. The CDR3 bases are TGTGCCAGTAGTATAGATCTCGGCAGAATCTTCAATGGCTACACCTTC.

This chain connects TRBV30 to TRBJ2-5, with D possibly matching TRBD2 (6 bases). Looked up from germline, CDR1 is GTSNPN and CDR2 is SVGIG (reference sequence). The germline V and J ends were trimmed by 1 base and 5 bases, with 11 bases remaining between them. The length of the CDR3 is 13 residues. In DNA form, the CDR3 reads TGTGCCTGGAGTGGAGGGACTCGGGAGACCCAGTACTTC. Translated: CAWSGGTRETQYF.

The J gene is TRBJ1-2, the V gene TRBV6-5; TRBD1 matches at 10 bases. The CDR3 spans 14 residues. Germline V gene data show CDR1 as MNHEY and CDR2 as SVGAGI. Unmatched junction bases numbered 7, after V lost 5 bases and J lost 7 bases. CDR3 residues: CASSRDRGFSGYTF. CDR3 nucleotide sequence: TGTGCCAGCAGTCGGGACAGGGGTTTCTCTGGCTACACCTTC.